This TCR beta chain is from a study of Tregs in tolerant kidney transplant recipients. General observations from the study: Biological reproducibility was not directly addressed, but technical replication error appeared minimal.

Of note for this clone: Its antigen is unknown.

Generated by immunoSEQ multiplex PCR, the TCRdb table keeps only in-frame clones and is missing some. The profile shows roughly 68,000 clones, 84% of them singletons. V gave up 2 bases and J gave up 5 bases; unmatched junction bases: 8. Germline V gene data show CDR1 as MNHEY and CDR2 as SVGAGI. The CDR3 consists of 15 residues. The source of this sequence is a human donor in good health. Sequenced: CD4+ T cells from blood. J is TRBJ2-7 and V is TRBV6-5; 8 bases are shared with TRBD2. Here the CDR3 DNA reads TGTGCCAGCAGTTACGGGTCTAGCGGGTATGACGAGCAGTACTTC. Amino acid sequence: CASSYGSSGYDEQYF.